Listed below are T cell receptor beta chains from one sample, sequenced in a study of T cells expressing NK-cell markers. Using the 5' RACE reads, TCRdb records one entry per CDR3 protein without DNA. The table lists about 550,000 distinct CDR3 sequences. The sample consisted of blood T cells: a sorted CD56 or NKG2C T cell subset, CD4+ or CD8+ T cells, or bulk PBMC T cells (not recorded which). Receptor source: a man in his late teens or twenties in good health. The CDR3 runs from the conserved cysteine through the conserved F or W.

J,V,CDR3
TRBJ1-2,TRBV5-6,CASRPTGNNGHGYTF
TRBJ2-2,TRBV2,CATLAGVNTGELFF
TRBJ2-1,TRBV20-1,CSAAGLAGGPDEQFF
TRBJ2-3,TRBV7-2,CASSSTPRAESTDTQYF
TRBJ2-4,TRBV7-9,CASSSKLAGVYIQYF
TRBJ1-5,TRBV12-3/TRBV12-4,CASSLLGQGNSNQPQHF
TRBJ1-1,TRBV7-2,CASSLVLPDEAFF
TRBJ2-3,TRBV6-1,CASSRGQAGGWYF
TRBJ1-2,TRBV20-1,CSATWTGGRGGYTF
TRBJ1-4,TRBV5-8,CASSPPTGTSTNEKLFF